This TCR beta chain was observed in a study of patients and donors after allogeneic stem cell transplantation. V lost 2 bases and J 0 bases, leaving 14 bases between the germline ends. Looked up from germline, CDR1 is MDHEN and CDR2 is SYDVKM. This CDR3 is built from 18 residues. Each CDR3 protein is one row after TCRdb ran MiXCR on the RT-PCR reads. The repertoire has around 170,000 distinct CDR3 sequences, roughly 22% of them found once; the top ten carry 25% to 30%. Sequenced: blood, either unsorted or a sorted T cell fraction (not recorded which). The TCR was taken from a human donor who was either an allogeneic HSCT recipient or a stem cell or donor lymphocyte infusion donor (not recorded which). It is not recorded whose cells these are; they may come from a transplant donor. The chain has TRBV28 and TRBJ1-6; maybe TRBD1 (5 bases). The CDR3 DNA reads TGTGCCAGCAGTTTAAATCAGGACACGAGCTCCTATAATTCACCCCTCCACTTT. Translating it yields CASSLNQDTSSYNSPLHF.